The 30 T cell receptor beta chains in this list originate from one sample, sequenced in a study of T cell changes during pregnancy in multiple sclerosis. The repertoire was sequenced with immunoSEQ multiplex PCR; TCRdb's copy has only in-frame clones and lacks some. The sample holds around 44,000 clones, about nine tenths seen once. The sequences come from CD8+ T cells from peripheral blood mononuclear cells, collected in the first trimester of pregnancy. These receptors all stem from a female donor with multiple sclerosis, enrolled in a pregnancy study.

The chain couples TRBV5-6 to TRBJ2-7; D is perhaps TRBD1 (6 bases). From germline, CDR1 is SGHDT and CDR2 YYEEEE. CDR3 size: 17 residues. V was shortened by 0 bases and J by 0 bases, with 16 bases between the two germline ends. In DNA form, the CDR3 reads TGTGCCAGCAGCTTGGAGGTACAGGGCGGATCCTCCTACGAGCAGTACTTC. Protein sequence: CASSLEVQGGSSYEQYF.

CDR3 sequence (DNA): TGTGCCAGCAGCCGAAGGACCGGGACAGGGGTGGACAATGAGCAGTTCTTC. This translates into CASSRRTGTGVDNEQFF. The rearrangement joins TRBV7-9 to TRBJ2-1; 10 nucleotides line up with TRBD1. Trimming at V came to 5 bases and at J to 5 bases, leaving 12 bases not matched to a gene. Germline V gene sequence: CDR1 SEHNR, CDR2 FQNEAQ (reference sequence). The length of the CDR3 is 17 residues.

The rearrangement uses TRBV19 and TRBJ1-1; TRBD1 matches at 7 bases. The CDR3 spans 14 residues. CDR1 and CDR2 from the germline V gene are LNHDA and SQIVND (reference sequence). V gave up 7 bases and J gave up 1 base; unmatched junction bases: 6. CDR3: CASIYRGGNTEAFF. The CDR3 DNA follows: TGTGCCAGTATTTACAGGGGCGGGAACACTGAAGCTTTCTTT.

The chain couples TRBV6-4 to TRBJ2-1; 8 bases match TRBD2. V shed 3 bases, J shed 1 base, and the junction held 2 bases outside the gene matches. CDR1 and CDR2 from the germline V gene are MRHNA and SNTAGT. The CDR3 runs 15 residues. The CDR3 loop is CASSETSGSYNEQFF. The DNA for the CDR3 is TGTGCCAGCAGTGAAACTAGCGGTTCCTACAATGAGCAGTTCTTC.

This rearrangement joins TRBV6-1 to TRBJ1-2; TRBD1 matches at 8 bases. In germline, CDR1 is MNHNS, CDR2 SASEGT. The CDR3 consists of 15 residues. V was pared by 1 base and J by 7 bases, with 8 bases of the junction left unmatched. The CDR3 here is CASSEVRTGHFGYTF. In DNA, the CDR3 is TGTGCCAGCAGTGAAGTACGGACAGGGCATTTTGGCTACACCTTC.

The chain combines TRBV11-1 with TRBJ2-3; D gene unclear. Germline V CDR1 and CDR2: SGHAT, FQDESV (reference sequence). The CDR3 runs to 12 residues. The V and J ends lost 2 bases and 5 bases respectively, with 5 bases between them. CDR3 sequence: CASSLRIDTQYF. The CDR3 nucleotides are TGTGCCAGCAGCTTACGTATAGATACGCAGTATTTT.

This clone is a singleton in its sample. The rearrangement joins TRBV9 to TRBJ2-3; tentatively, D is TRBD2 (5 bases). V was cut by 0 bases and J by 2 bases, with 10 bases left in between. The CDR3 sequence is 15 residues long. Germline CDR1 SGDLS, CDR2 YYNGEE. The CDR3: CASSVGGSDTDTQYF. The CDR3 region has the DNA TGTGCCAGCAGCGTAGGAGGGAGTGACACAGATACGCAGTATTTT. Drawing the rest from reference TRBV9 and TRBJ2-3, the complete variable domain is DSGVTQTPKHLITATGQRVTLRCSPRSGDLSVYWYQQSLDQGLQFLIQYYNGEERAKGNILERFSAQQFPDLHSELNLSSLELGDSALYFCASSVGGSDTDTQYFGPGTRLTVL.

The gene calls are TRBV4-1 and TRBJ2-1, with 13 bases lining up with TRBD2. This CDR3 region has 16 residues. Looked up from germline, CDR1 is MGHRA and CDR2 is YSYEKL. The V and J ends lost 1 base and 7 bases, in that order; junction bases with no gene match: 4. CDR3 DNA: TGCGCCAGCAGCCAAGGGACTAGCGGGAGACTTAATGAGCAGTTCTTC. This encodes CASSQGTSGRLNEQFF.

This chain links TRBV19 with TRBJ2-7, with no clear D. The CDR3 contains 15 residues. Deletions cut 2 bases from V and 1 base from J, with 12 bases between. Per the germline V gene, CDR1 is LNHDA and CDR2 is SQIVND (reference sequence). The CDR3 nucleotides read TGTGCCAGTAGTATAACGGGTAAGGTGTCCTACGAGCAGTACTTC. As protein: CASSITGKVSYEQYF.

V gene TRBV14 combines with J gene TRBJ2-1; 8 bases line up with TRBD2. The V gene's germline CDR1 is SGHDN and CDR2 FVKESK. The CDR3 covers 15 residues. V lost 6 bases to trimming and J lost 7 bases; unmatched junction nucleotides: 11. Here the CDR3 reads CASSVAGLRGNEQFF. CDR3 bases: TGTGCCAGCAGTGTAGCGGGATTGAGAGGTAATGAGCAGTTCTTC.

The gene calls are TRBV29-1 and TRBJ1-4; maybe TRBD1 (6 bases). The length of the CDR3 is 15 residues. V was pared by 6 bases and J by 6 bases, with 20 bases between. Germline V lookup: CDR1 SQVTM, CDR2 ANQGSEA. The CDR3 DNA follows: TGCAGCGTCGCCCTGTTAGGGGGGGCAGATGAAAAACTGTTTTTT. Residues: CSVALLGGADEKLFF.

This rearrangement joins TRBV4-1 to TRBJ1-2; a possible D gene is TRBD1 (5 bases). CDR3 size: 15 residues. The germline V gene has CDR1 MGHRA and CDR2 YSYEKL. The germline V and J ends were trimmed by 0 bases and 2 bases, with 10 bases remaining between them. The CDR3 bases are TGCGCCAGCAGCCAAGAACAGGCCCCCAACTATGGCTACACCTTC. This codes for CASSQEQAPNYGYTF.

This clone appeared once. The rearrangement joins TRBV29-1 to TRBJ2-5, with TRBD1 matching 9 bases. This CDR3 is 12 amino acids long. The trim removed 6 bases at V and 7 bases at J, leaving 6 bases unmatched. Germline CDR1 SQVTM, CDR2 ANQGSEA. The CDR3 nucleotides are TGCAGCGTGGGGACAGGGAGTTGGACCCAGTACTTC. This encodes CSVGTGSWTQYF.

The V gene is TRBV18, the J gene TRBJ1-2, with TRBD1 matching over 9 bases. This CDR3 region has 14 residues. Trimming took 4 bases from V and 5 from J; bases not matched to a gene: 5. CDR1 is KGHSH, CDR2 LQKENI, per germline. The CDR3 spells CASSRDRVGYGYTF. CDR3 DNA: TGTGCCAGCTCACGGGACAGGGTAGGGTATGGCTACACCTTC.

The V call is TRBV7-8, the J call TRBJ2-5; 11 bases align to TRBD1. Germline CDR1 and CDR2: SGHVS and FQNEAQ. CDR3 length equals 15 residues. With V trimmed by 2 bases and J by 5 bases, 4 bases remained unmatched. CDR3 sequence reads: CASSLRDRGSETQYF. The CDR3 DNA follows: TGTGCCAGCAGCTTAAGGGACAGGGGGTCGGAGACCCAGTACTTC. Using reference TRBV7-8 and TRBJ2-5 for the parts outside the CDR3, the full variable domain is GAGVSQSPRYKVAKRGQDVALRCDPISGHVSLFWYQQALGQGPEFLTYFQNEAQLDKSGLPSDRFFAERPEGSVSTLKIQRTQQEDSAVYLCASSLRDRGSETQYFGPGTRLLVL.

The J gene is TRBJ2-1, the V gene TRBV6-4; tentatively, D is TRBD1 (5 bases). The CDR3 runs 14 residues. V was clipped by 6 bases and J by 5 bases, with 14 bases between them. CDR1 MRHNA and CDR2 SNTAGT come from the germline V gene. The CDR3 here is CASRQTAIDNEQFF. The CDR3 DNA is TGTGCCAGCAGGCAGACAGCCATAGACAATGAGCAGTTCTTC.

This chain joins TRBV5-5 and TRBJ1-5; TRBD1 matches 8 bases. The CDR3 runs 17 residues. Germline V gives CDR1 SGHKS, CDR2 YYEKEE (reference sequence). V shed 3 bases, J shed 7 bases, and the junction held 15 bases outside the gene matches. The CDR3 spells CASSSGVRSGGDQPQHF. The CDR3 bases are TGTGCCAGCAGCTCGGGTGTACGATCAGGGGGCGACCAGCCCCAGCATTTT.

This clone came up a few times. This chain uses TRBV7-9 with TRBJ1-1; 8 nucleotides line up with TRBD1. Germline V CDR1 and CDR2: SEHNR, FQNEAQ (reference sequence). The CDR3 loop spans 15 amino acids. The junction had 6 bases not matched to a gene; V was cut back by 5 bases and J by 1 base. CDR3 residues: CASSPQGASNTEAFF. CDR3 in DNA: TGTGCCAGCAGCCCTCAGGGGGCCTCGAACACTGAAGCTTTCTTT.

Points on this clone: One end of the junction does not line up with germline, which may come from a read error. This chain links TRBV7-6 with TRBJ2-1; D is ambiguous. The length of the CDR3 is 11 residues. Per the germline V gene, CDR1 is SGHVS and CDR2 is FNYEAQ. CDR3 nucleotide sequence: TGTGCCAGCAGCTCCAACAATGAGCAGTTCTTC. It translates to CASSSNNEQFF.

This rearrangement joins TRBV19 to TRBJ2-1; a possible D gene is TRBD1 (6 bases). The CDR3 runs to 14 residues. Germline CDR1 reads LNHDA; CDR2 reads SQIVND (reference sequence). Trimming took 9 bases from V and 6 from J, leaving 18 bases between them. The CDR3 DNA is TGTGCCAGGAATTACAGGGTATCGTTCAATGAGCAGTTCTTC. Its protein product is CARNYRVSFNEQFF.

The chain recombines TRBV7-9 with TRBJ2-6; D remains ambiguous. The CDR3 is 14 amino acids. V was shortened by 5 bases and J by 6 bases, with 11 bases between the two germline ends. CDR1 and CDR2 from the germline V gene are SEHNR and FQNEAQ (reference sequence). CDR3 region: CASSPLSLANVLTF. The CDR3 DNA reads as TGTGCCAGCAGCCCCCTTTCCCTGGCCAACGTCCTGACTTTC.

This chain uses TRBV6-1 with TRBJ1-2, with 9 positions matching TRBD1. Germline CDR1 reads MNHNS; CDR2 reads SASEGT. The CDR3 loop spans 14 amino acids. V trimming: 3 bases; J trimming: 4 bases; junction bases outside the gene matches: 3. CDR3 in amino acids: CASSEGQGGYGYTF. DNA of the CDR3: TGTGCCAGCAGTGAGGGACAGGGCGGCTATGGCTACACCTTC.

This clone was found once. The chain has TRBV19 and TRBJ2-7; tentative D call: TRBD2 (6 bases). The V gene lost 4 bases and the J gene lost 6 bases, with 13 bases spanning the gap. The CDR3 is 13 residues long. CDR1 is LNHDA and CDR2 is SQIVND in the germline V gene (reference sequence). The CDR3 protein is CASSSGTTSEQYF. CDR3 in DNA: TGTGCCAGTAGTAGCGGGACCACCTCCGAGCAGTACTTC. Together with reference TRBV19 and TRBJ2-7, the CDR3 gives the full variable domain: DGGITQSPKYLFRKEGQNVTLSCEQNLNHDAMYWYRQDPGQGLRLIYYSQIVNDFQKGDIAEGYSVSREKKESFPLTVTSAQKNPTAFYLCASSSGTTSEQYFGPGTRLTVT.

The gene calls are TRBV4-3 and TRBJ1-4; perhaps TRBD1 as D (6 bases). The germline V gene encodes CDR1 LGHNA and CDR2 YSLEER. The CDR3 loop spans 16 amino acids. Trimming removed 8 bases from V and 0 bases from J, with 16 bases in between. The CDR3 DNA reads as TGCGCCAGCTCCTCACTCCAGGGGACAACTAATGAAAAACTGTTTTTT. Protein: CASSSLQGTTNEKLFF.

J is TRBJ2-5 and V is TRBV18, with D maybe TRBD1 (6 bases). Per the germline V gene, CDR1 is KGHSH and CDR2 is LQKENI. This CDR3 contains 16 residues. The V end lost 3 bases, the J end lost 1 base, and 15 bases lay between the germline ends. The CDR3 DNA follows: TGTGCCAGCTCACCGCGACTAACAGGGCCCCAAGAGACCCAGTACTTC. The encoded protein is CASSPRLTGPQETQYF.

This chain links TRBV4-3 with TRBJ2-1, with 9 bases fitting TRBD2. CDR3 length equals 16 residues. The junction had 9 bases not matched to a gene; V was cut back by 2 bases and J by 7 bases. Germline CDR1 and CDR2: LGHNA and YSLEER. CDR3 region: CASSQFTGLAGNEQFF. CDR3 DNA sequence: TGCGCCAGCAGCCAATTTACGGGACTAGCTGGGAATGAGCAGTTCTTC.

The V gene is TRBV6-5, the J gene TRBJ2-3, with D perhaps matching TRBD2 (5 bases). CDR3 length: 13 amino acids. Germline V gives CDR1 MNHEY, CDR2 SVGAGI. Trimming took off 2 bases at V and 4 bases at J, with 7 bases between the two ends. CDR3: CASSYGSADTQYF. CDR3 nucleotides: TGTGCCAGCAGTTACGGGAGTGCAGATACGCAGTATTTT.

J is TRBJ1-3 and V is TRBV19; TRBD1 agrees at 7 bases. V lost 3 bases and J lost 3; bases outside the gene matches: 5. The CDR3 is 15 amino acids. In germline, CDR1 is LNHDA, CDR2 SQIVND (reference sequence). CDR3 nucleotides: TGTGCCAGTAGTATCTCCGGGACAGATGGAAACACCATATATTTT. It codes for CASSISGTDGNTIYF.

The chain is built from TRBV6-1 and TRBJ1-2; 10 bases are a match to TRBD1. V trimming: 11 bases; J trimming: 8 bases; junction bases outside the gene matches: 11. This CDR3 is built from 13 residues. From germline, CDR1 is MNHNS and CDR2 SASEGT. Here the CDR3 DNA reads TGTGCCCTACGAGGGACAGGGGTGGAGGGCTACACCTTC. This translates into CALRGTGVEGYTF.

The chain uses TRBV7-2 and TRBJ1-6; TRBD1 matches at 7 bases. CDR1 and CDR2 (germline): SGHTA, FQGNSA. The trim removed 1 base at V and 8 bases at J, leaving 8 bases unmatched. The CDR3 loop spans 16 amino acids. The CDR3 region is CASSLVSRQGDSPLHF. CDR3 nucleotides: TGTGCCAGCAGCTTAGTTTCAAGACAGGGCGATTCACCCCTCCACTTT.